The rows below give T cell receptor beta chains drawn from one sample of a study of T cells in Graves' hyperthyroidism and ophthalmopathy. TCRdb reprocessed the multiplex PCR reads with MiXCR, giving one entry per CDR3 protein. The profile shows 600,000 to 700,000 distinct CDR3 sequences, about 45% of them singletons. The material sequenced was peripheral blood or thyroid tissue (not recorded which). The origin of the receptors is an adult man with Graves' disease, either hyperthyroidism or ophthalmopathy (not recorded which). Both conserved end residues are part of each CDR3. The order of the fields is CDR3 DNA, CDR3 protein, V gene, D gene, clone size, J gene. D genes are given only for firm matches. Expanded clones get a size class; other rows say once, few or many, or leave the size out.

TGTGCCAGCAGACCAGGGACTCAAGAGCAGTACTTC | CASRPGTQEQYF | TRBV6-5 | - | - | TRBJ2-7
TGTGCCAGCAGCTGGGATCCCGGGACAGGGGGCCCCTATGGCTACACCTTC | CASSWDPGTGGPYGYTF | TRBV10-3 | TRBD1 | - | TRBJ1-2
TGTGCCAGCAGCTACTCGGGACAGGAAACTTTCTTT | CASSYSGQETFF | TRBV9 | TRBD1 | - | TRBJ1-1
TGTGCCAGCAGTTTAGCGCCAGGGGGGGGCGGCTACACCTTC | CASSLAPGGGGYTF | TRBV12-3/TRBV12-4 | TRBD1 | - | TRBJ1-2
TGTGCCAGCAGCTTAGCGACAGGGGGACGGTATGGCTACACCTTC | CASSLATGGRYGYTF | TRBV7-2 | TRBD1 | - | TRBJ1-2
TGTGCCAGTAGTACCCAGGGGTTCGGTTGGTCTGGAAACACCATATATTTT | CASSTQGFGWSGNTIYF | TRBV19 | - | - | TRBJ1-3
TGTGCCATCAGTGGGGGACGGAACTATGGCTACACCTTC | CAISGGRNYGYTF | TRBV10-3 | - | once | TRBJ1-2
TGCAGTGCCGTCGGACAGTCGGTAGACAATCAGCCCCAGCATTTT | CSAVGQSVDNQPQHF | TRBV20-1 | - | many | TRBJ1-5
TGTGCCAGCAGCTCTAGCCCCTTAAACACAGGGATAGGTGGCTACACCTTC | CASSSSPLNTGIGGYTF | TRBV7-9 | - | few | TRBJ1-2
TGTGCCACCAGCAGAGTGGGGACAGGGGGCGAAAAACTGTTTTTT | CATSRVGTGGEKLFF | TRBV15 | TRBD1 | - | TRBJ1-4
TGTGCCAGCAGCTTAGCTCCCCACGGAACTAGCGGGGTTACGAACACCGGGGAGCTGTTTTTT | CASSLAPHGTSGVTNTGELFF | TRBV7-9 | TRBD2 | few | TRBJ2-2
TGCGCCAGCAGCTTAGACTGGCAGGGCTACACCTTC | CASSLDWQGYTF | TRBV5-1 | - | - | TRBJ1-2
TGTGCCAGTCAGGACAGGGGAGGGTATGGCTACACCTTC | CASQDRGGYGYTF | TRBV25-1 | TRBD1 | - | TRBJ1-2
TGTGCCACCAGTGATACCTCGCCAGCTGGCTACACCTTC | CATSDTSPAGYTF | TRBV24-1 | - | many | TRBJ1-2
TGTGCCAGCAGTGACCGGACGTTATATTCACCCCTCCACTTT | CASSDRTLYSPLHF | TRBV25-1 | - | - | TRBJ1-6
TGTGCCAGTAGGGGAACAGGGGGGGTCACCGGGGAGCTGTTTTTT | CASRGTGGVTGELFF | TRBV19 | - | - | TRBJ2-2
TGTGCCATCAGTGAGTCGGCAGGAAGAGCTTTCTTT | CAISESAGRAFF | TRBV10-3 | - | once | TRBJ1-1
TGCGCCAGCAGCCAGACAGGGGGTGAAGCTTTCTTT | CASSQTGGEAFF | TRBV5-1 | TRBD1 | few | TRBJ1-1
TGTGCCAGCAGTGAATTCGCCGCGGGAGCCTACGAGCAGTACTTC | CASSEFAAGAYEQYF | TRBV2 | TRBD2 | many | TRBJ2-7
TGCGCCAGCAGCTTACATCCTGGACAGGGGAGCACTGAAGCTTTCTTT | CASSLHPGQGSTEAFF | TRBV5-1 | TRBD1 | - | TRBJ1-1
TGCAGCGCAGGCGGGGATACACCCGTGGGGGAGCAGTACTTC | CSAGGDTPVGEQYF | TRBV29-1 | - | - | TRBJ2-7
TGTGCCAATTCACGACAGGGGAATAATGAAAAACTGTTTTTT | CANSRQGNNEKLFF | TRBV6-5 | TRBD1 | few | TRBJ1-4
TGTGCAACGGTTGGCGGGAAGTACGAGCAGTACTTC | CATVGGKYEQYF | TRBV25-1 | - | once | TRBJ2-7
TGTGCCAGTGAGGGCCTCTCCTACGAGCAGTACTTC | CASEGLSYEQYF | TRBV19 | - | - | TRBJ2-7
TGTGCCAGCAGCCAGCAGGTCGATTCTGGAAACACCATATATTTT | CASSQQVDSGNTIYF | TRBV7-9 | - | - | TRBJ1-3
TGTGCCAGCAGTGAATTGGGACAGGGGGCACTGGGGGTCTACGAGCAGTACTTC | CASSELGQGALGVYEQYF | TRBV6-5 | TRBD1 | - | TRBJ2-7
TGTGCCAGCAGCGCTACAGGGGCCGGCGGTGAAAAACTGTTTTTT | CASSATGAGGEKLFF | TRBV25-1 | TRBD1 | once | TRBJ1-4
TGCAGTGTCAGGGGGGGATGGGTGAGTGAGCAGTTCTTC | CSVRGGWVSEQFF | TRBV20-1 | - | - | TRBJ2-1
TGCAGTGCTGGCGGGACTTTTACCTACGAGCAGTACTTC | CSAGGTFTYEQYF | TRBV20-1 | - | few | TRBJ2-7
TGCAGCGTTGAACCCAATTGGAGCGCTGAAGCTTTCTTT | CSVEPNWSAEAFF | TRBV29-1 | - | once | TRBJ1-1
TGTGCCAGCAGCTTTGAGGGACAGAATGAAAAACTGTTTTTT | CASSFEGQNEKLFF | TRBV5-5 | TRBD1 | - | TRBJ1-4
TGCAGCGGCCGGGACGGTGATAATTCACCCCTCCACTTT | CSGRDGDNSPLHF | TRBV29-1 | - | - | TRBJ1-6
TGTGCCAGCAGCCACGGACAGAATCAGCCCCAGCATTTT | CASSHGQNQPQHF | TRBV2 | - | many | TRBJ1-5
TGTGCCAGCGGAGATACTAACTATGGCTACACCTTC | CASGDTNYGYTF | TRBV12-3/TRBV12-4 | - | few | TRBJ1-2
TGTGCCACCAGTGATTTTGGGACAGGGATAAGGTCCTATAATTCACCCCTCCACTTT | CATSDFGTGIRSYNSPLHF | TRBV24-1 | TRBD1 | - | TRBJ1-6
TGCGCCAGCAGAATGGTGGGCCAGAACACTGAAGCTTTCTTT | CASRMVGQNTEAFF | TRBV5-1 | - | many | TRBJ1-1
TGCGCCAGCAGCTTGTGGGACAGATCGAACACTGAAGCTTTCTTT | CASSLWDRSNTEAFF | TRBV5-1 | TRBD1 | few | TRBJ1-1
TGTGCCAGCAGTGACGCCCGACAGAAAAATAATTCACCCCTCCACTTT | CASSDARQKNNSPLHF | TRBV25-1 | - | - | TRBJ1-6
TGCAGTGCTGATAGCGGGAGGAGCTCCTACGAGCAGTACTTC | CSADSGRSSYEQYF | TRBV20-1 | TRBD2 | few | TRBJ2-7
TGTGCCAGCAGCTTAGCGCAGGTCGGCACTGAAGCTTTCTTT | CASSLAQVGTEAFF | TRBV7-9 | - | - | TRBJ1-1
TGTGCCAGCAGCTTAACGGGGGCGGCTTGGGGAGAGACCCAGTACTTC | CASSLTGAAWGETQYF | TRBV12-3/TRBV12-4 | - | - | TRBJ2-5
TGTGCCACCAGTGGAACGACAGGCTTCAATCAGCCCCAGCATTTT | CATSGTTGFNQPQHF | TRBV24-1 | - | large | TRBJ1-5
TGTGCCAGCAGATCATCCGGGACTGGCTACGAGCAGTACTTC | CASRSSGTGYEQYF | TRBV7-1 | - | - | TRBJ2-7
TGTGCCAGCAGCACGACTAGCGGGAGGGCCCCCGAGTACTTC | CASSTTSGRAPEYF | TRBV7-9 | TRBD2 | - | TRBJ2-5
TGTGCCAGCAGTTCTCAGGGGAGGGACTATGGCTACACCTTC | CASSSQGRDYGYTF | TRBV12-3/TRBV12-4 | - | - | TRBJ1-2
TGTGCCAGCAGCCTATTCCTGGGAGTCACTGAAGCTTTCTTT | CASSLFLGVTEAFF | TRBV2 | - | many | TRBJ1-1
TGTGCCAGCAGCGGATCCTCTCCCCTAGACGGCGGCTACACCTTC | CASSGSSPLDGGYTF | TRBV12-3/TRBV12-4 | - | few | TRBJ1-2
TGCAGCGTTGAAACCCGACAGGGGTGCCAGCCCCAGCATTTT | CSVETRQGCQPQHF | TRBV29-1 | TRBD1 | - | TRBJ1-5
TGTGCCATCAGTGGTCGGACAGGGCTGATGAACGAGCAGTACTTC | CAISGRTGLMNEQYF | TRBV10-3 | TRBD1 | - | TRBJ2-7
TGCAGCGTTGTAACAGGGAGGAATCAGCCCCAGCATTTT | CSVVTGRNQPQHF | TRBV29-1 | - | many | TRBJ1-5
TGTGCCACCAGTGACACACAACAGGGAGGTCTCCAAGAGACCCAGTACTTC | CATSDTQQGGLQETQYF | TRBV24-1 | - | - | TRBJ2-5